This TCR beta chain was sequenced during a study of shared clonotypes between healthy human individuals. In its sample, this clone was seen a few times. The germline V gene encodes CDR1 SGHDN and CDR2 FVKESK. V was shortened by 0 bases and J by 4 bases, with 11 bases between the two germline ends. The CDR3 spans 15 residues. Clones were read by immunoSEQ multiplex PCR, and TCRdb kept only the in-frame ones, dropping some. The sample records approximately 470,000 clones, approximately 81% being singletons. The material sequenced was PBMCs. The clonotype comes from a woman between 40 and 55 years old in good health. Some clones in this sample may be carry-over from other donors' samples. V gene TRBV14 combines with J gene TRBJ2-3; D is possibly TRBD1 (6 bases). The CDR3 coding sequence is TGTGCCAGCAGCCAAGATAATCCAGGGGCAGATACGCAGTATTTT. Its translation: CASSQDNPGADTQYF.